This TCR beta chain was obtained from a study of cytomegalovirus exposure and HLA in healthy donors. Across the whole study: Earlier work reported 100 million to 130 million unique TCR beta sequences from about 190 million T cells. When over 300 donors were genotyped, more than 70% of them were found to fall in the Caucasian-associated ancestry cluster.

The ends lost 4 bases at V and 0 bases at J; junction bases unmatched: 5. The length of the CDR3 is 16 residues. The germline V gene encodes CDR1 SGHTA and CDR2 FQGTGA. With 60 Vbeta and 13 Jbeta primers, the PCR was carried out. In the study's own analysis: The count from a later analysis was some 81 million unique TCR beta chains, approximately 9.9 million of them shared. The table came from immunoSEQ multiplex PCR; TCRdb's copy has only in-frame clones and leaves some out. That table is the source of V, J and clone size, and D and trimming were worked out from the DNA. The table lists under 250,000 clones, about 84% of them singletons.

The receptor comes from a human donor in good health. Sample: PBMCs. The V call is TRBV7-3, the J call TRBJ2-1; TRBD2 aligns across 8 bases. CDR3 bases: TGTGCCAGCAGCTCCCTAGCGGGTAGCTCCTACAATGAGCAGTTCTTC. It is translated as CASSSLAGSSYNEQFF.